These 8 T cell receptor beta chains came from one sample sequenced in a study of T cell repertoires in cytomegalovirus infection. A single record per CDR3 protein comes from TCRdb applying MiXCR to the reads. The data contain fewer than 300,000 distinct CDR3 sequences, roughly 24% of them singletons. Sequencing was done on a sample of PBMCs. Receptors originate from a human donor in good health (CMV status not recorded). Some clones in this sample may be carry-over from other donors' samples.

This clonotype was seen more than once but under ten times. The rearrangement links TRBV30 to TRBJ1-1, with D unresolved. Germline loops: CDR1 GTSNPN, CDR2 SVGIG (reference sequence). Trimming left V 2 bases short and J 4 bases short, with 14 bases between. The CDR3 length is 14 residues. CDR3 amino acids: CAWSPLGGITEAFF. CDR3 DNA: TGTGCCTGGAGTCCCCTGGGAGGGATCACTGAAGCTTTCTTT.

The chain combines TRBV6-1 with TRBJ1-3; D might be TRBD1 (6 bases). The CDR3 has 14 amino acids. V lost 6 bases and J 5 bases, leaving 14 bases between the germline ends. Germline V gene lookup returns CDR1 MNHNS and CDR2 SASEGT. The DNA for the CDR3 is TGTGCCAGCAGCCCCCAAGGACAGAGAAACACCATATATTTT. Its translation is CASSPQGQRNTIYF.

In its sample, this clonotype was seen a few times. The rearrangement links TRBV4-2 to TRBJ1-2; D is unclear. Germline loops: CDR1 LGHNA, CDR2 YNFKEQ. The CDR3 totals 14 residues. Trimming left V 0 bases short and J 8 bases short, with 13 bases between. CDR3 DNA: TGTGCCAGCAGCCAAGATCAGGCAGATCGGGGCTACACCTTC. Its protein is CASSQDQADRGYTF.

This clonotype was counted a few times. The gene calls are TRBV28 and TRBJ2-7; D remains unclear. The V and J ends lost 5 bases and 4 bases respectively, with 21 bases between them. The CDR3 totals 16 residues. Germline-derived CDR1 and CDR2 are MDHEN and SYDVKM. CDR3 coding DNA: TGTGCCAGCAGTCGACCCCCATCCTCGGTGAATTACGAGCAGTACTTC. Translated: CASSRPPSSVNYEQYF.

The chain is built from TRBV20-1 and TRBJ2-7; possible D gene TRBD1, 5 bases. This CDR3 is built from 12 residues. Germline assignment: CDR1 DFQATT and CDR2 SNEGSKA (reference sequence). The V and J ends lost 2 bases and 3 bases respectively, with 8 bases between them. CDR3 sequence: CSARKDNYEQYF. The CDR3 DNA is TGCAGTGCTAGAAAGGACAACTACGAGCAGTACTTC.

This clonotype has a handful of counts. The rearrangement uses TRBV12-3 or TRBV12-4 and TRBJ2-3, with 12 bases fitting TRBD1. This CDR3 has 16 amino acids. After removal of 5 bases from V and 4 bases from J, the junction contained 7 bases not matched to a gene. The CDR3 is CASSTSGTGGADTQYF. DNA of the CDR3: TGTGCCAGCAGTACCTCTGGGACAGGGGGCGCAGATACGCAGTATTTT.

The chain joins TRBV6-5 to TRBJ2-5, with a tentative D call TRBD1 (5 bases). The germline V gene has CDR1 MNHEY and CDR2 SVGAGI. This CDR3 has 12 amino acids. Trimming took off 4 bases at V and 3 bases at J, with 6 bases between the two ends. The CDR3: CASSSGKETQYF. DNA for the CDR3: TGTGCCAGCAGTTCAGGGAAAGAGACCCAGTACTTC.

At least ten counts were recorded for this clonotype. V is TRBV12-3 or TRBV12-4 and J is TRBJ2-7; D unresolved. Trimming stripped 3 bases from V and 2 bases from J, with 8 bases between. CDR3 length equals 13 residues. As DNA, the CDR3 is TGTGCCAGCAGTTTGTCTACCACCTACGAGCAGTACTTC. It yields the protein CASSLSTTYEQYF.